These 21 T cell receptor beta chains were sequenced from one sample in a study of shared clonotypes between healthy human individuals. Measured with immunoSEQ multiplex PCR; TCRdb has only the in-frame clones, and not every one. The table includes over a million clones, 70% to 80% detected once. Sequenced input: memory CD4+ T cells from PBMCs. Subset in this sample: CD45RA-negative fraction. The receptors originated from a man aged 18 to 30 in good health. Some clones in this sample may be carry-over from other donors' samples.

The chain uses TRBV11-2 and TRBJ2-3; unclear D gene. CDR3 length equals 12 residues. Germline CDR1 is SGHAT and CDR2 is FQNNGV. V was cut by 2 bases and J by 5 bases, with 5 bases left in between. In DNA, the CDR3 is TGTGCCAGCAGCTTAAGAATAGATACGCAGTATTTT. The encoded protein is CASSLRIDTQYF.

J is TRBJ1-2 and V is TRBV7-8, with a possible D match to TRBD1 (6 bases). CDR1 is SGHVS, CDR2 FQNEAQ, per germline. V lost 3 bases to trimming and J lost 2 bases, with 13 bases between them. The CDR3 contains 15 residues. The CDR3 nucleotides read TGTGCCAGCAGCTTCGCAAGGACAGAAAACTATGGCTACACCTTC. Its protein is CASSFARTENYGYTF.

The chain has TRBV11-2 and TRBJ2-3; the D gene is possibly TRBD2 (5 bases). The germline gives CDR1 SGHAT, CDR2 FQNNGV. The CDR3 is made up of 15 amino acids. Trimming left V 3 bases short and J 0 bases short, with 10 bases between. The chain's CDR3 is CASSFIGSSTDTQYF. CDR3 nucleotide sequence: TGTGCCAGCAGCTTCATTGGGAGTAGCACAGATACGCAGTATTTT.

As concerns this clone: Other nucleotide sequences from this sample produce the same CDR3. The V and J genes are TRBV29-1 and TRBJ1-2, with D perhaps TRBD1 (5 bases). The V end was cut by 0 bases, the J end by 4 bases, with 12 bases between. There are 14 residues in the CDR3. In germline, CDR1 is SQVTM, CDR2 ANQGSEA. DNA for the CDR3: TGCAGCGTTGAAGAGGACGAGGGGATCTATGGCTACACCTTC. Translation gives CSVEEDEGIYGYTF.

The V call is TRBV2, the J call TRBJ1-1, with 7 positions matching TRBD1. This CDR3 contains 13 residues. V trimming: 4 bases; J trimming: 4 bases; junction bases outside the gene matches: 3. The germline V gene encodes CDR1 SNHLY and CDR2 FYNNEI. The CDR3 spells CASSGAGGTEAFF. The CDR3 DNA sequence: TGTGCCAGCAGTGGAGCAGGGGGCACTGAAGCTTTCTTT.

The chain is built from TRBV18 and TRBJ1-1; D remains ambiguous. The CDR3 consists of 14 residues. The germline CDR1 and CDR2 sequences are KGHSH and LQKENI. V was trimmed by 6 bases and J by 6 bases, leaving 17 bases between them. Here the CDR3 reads CASSIREEAPEAFF. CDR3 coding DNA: TGTGCCAGCTCTATTCGTGAGGAAGCCCCTGAAGCTTTCTTT.

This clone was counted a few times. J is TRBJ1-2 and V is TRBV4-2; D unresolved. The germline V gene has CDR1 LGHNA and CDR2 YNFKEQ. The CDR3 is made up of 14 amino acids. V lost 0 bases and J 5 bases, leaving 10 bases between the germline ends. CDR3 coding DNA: TGTGCCAGCAGCCAAGATAGATCCGGATATGGCTACACCTTC. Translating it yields CASSQDRSGYGYTF.

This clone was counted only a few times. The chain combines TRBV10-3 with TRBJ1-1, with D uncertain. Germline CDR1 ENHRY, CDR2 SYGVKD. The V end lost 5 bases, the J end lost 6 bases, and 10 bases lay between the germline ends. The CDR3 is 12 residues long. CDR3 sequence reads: CAISPDGPEAFF. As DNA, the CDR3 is TGTGCCATCAGTCCTGACGGACCTGAAGCTTTCTTT.

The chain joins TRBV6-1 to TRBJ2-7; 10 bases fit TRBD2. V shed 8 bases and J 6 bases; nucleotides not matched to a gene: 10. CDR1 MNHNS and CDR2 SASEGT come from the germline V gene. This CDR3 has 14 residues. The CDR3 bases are TGTGCCAGCCAACGGGCTAGCGGGAGTTTCGAGCAGTACTTC. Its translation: CASQRASGSFEQYF.

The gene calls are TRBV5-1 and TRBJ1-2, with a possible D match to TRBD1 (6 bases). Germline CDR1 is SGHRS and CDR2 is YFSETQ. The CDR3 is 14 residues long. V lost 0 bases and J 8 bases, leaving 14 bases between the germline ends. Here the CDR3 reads CASSLDSTGQGYTF. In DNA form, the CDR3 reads TGCGCCAGCAGCTTGGACAGCACAGGGCAAGGCTACACCTTC. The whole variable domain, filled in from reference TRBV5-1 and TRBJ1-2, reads KAGVTQTPRYLIKTRGQQVTLSCSPISGHRSVSWYQQTPGQGLQFLFEYFSETQRNKGNFPGRFSGRQFSNSRSEMNVSTLELGDSALYLCASSLDSTGQGYTFGSGTRLTVV.

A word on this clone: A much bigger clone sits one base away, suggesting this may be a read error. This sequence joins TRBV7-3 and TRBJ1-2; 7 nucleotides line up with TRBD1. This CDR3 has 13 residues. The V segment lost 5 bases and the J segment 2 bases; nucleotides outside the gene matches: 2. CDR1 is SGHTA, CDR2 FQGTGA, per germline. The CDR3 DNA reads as TGTGCCAGCAGCCAGGGACAGAACTATGGCTACACCTTC. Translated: CASSQGQNYGYTF.

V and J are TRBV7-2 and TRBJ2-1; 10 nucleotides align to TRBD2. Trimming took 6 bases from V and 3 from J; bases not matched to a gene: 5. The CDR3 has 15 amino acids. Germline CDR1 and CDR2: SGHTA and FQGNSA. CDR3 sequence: CASRLGLANYNEQFF. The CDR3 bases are TGTGCCAGCAGACTGGGACTAGCGAACTACAATGAGCAGTTCTTC. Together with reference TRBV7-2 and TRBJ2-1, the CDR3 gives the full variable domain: GAGVSQSPSNKVTEKGKDVELRCDPISGHTALYWYRQSLGQGLEFLIYFQGNSAPDKSGLPSDRFSAERTGGSVSTLTIQRTQQEDSAVYLCASRLGLANYNEQFFGPGTRLTVL.

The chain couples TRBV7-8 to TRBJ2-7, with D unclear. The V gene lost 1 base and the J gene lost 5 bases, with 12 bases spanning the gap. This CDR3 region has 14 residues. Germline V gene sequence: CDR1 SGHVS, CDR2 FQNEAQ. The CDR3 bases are TGTGCCAGCAGCTTAGAGGGCGGCCGACACGAGCAGTACTTC. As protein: CASSLEGGRHEQYF.

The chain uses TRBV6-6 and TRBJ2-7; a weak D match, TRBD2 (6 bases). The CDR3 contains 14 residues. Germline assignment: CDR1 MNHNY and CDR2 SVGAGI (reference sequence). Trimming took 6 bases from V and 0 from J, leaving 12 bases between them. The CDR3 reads CASRPGLHSYEQYF. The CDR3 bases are TGTGCCAGCAGGCCGGGACTGCACTCCTACGAGCAGTACTTC.

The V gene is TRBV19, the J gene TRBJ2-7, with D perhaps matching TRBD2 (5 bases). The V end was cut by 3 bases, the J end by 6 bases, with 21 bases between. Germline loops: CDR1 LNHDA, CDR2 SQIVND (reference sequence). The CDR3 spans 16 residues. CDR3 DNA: TGTGCCAGTAGTATCAATTTCTTGAATCGGGGATCCGAGCAGTACTTC. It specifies CASSINFLNRGSEQYF.

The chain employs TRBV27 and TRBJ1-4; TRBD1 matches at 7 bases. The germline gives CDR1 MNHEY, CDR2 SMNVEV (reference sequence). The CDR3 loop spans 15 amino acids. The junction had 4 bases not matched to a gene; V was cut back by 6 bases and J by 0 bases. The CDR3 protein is CASRTGTATNEKLFF. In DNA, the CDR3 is TGTGCCAGCAGGACCGGGACAGCAACTAATGAAAAACTGTTTTTT.

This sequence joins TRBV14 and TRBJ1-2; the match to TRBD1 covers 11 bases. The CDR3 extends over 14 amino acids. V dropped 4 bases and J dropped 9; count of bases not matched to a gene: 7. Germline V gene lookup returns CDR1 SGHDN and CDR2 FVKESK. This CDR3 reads CASSLDRGRVSYTF. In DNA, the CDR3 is TGTGCCAGCAGCCTGGACAGGGGGCGCGTAAGCTACACCTTC. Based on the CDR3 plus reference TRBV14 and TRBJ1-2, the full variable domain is EAGVTQFPSHSVIEKGQTVTLRCDPISGHDNLYWYRRVMGKEIKFLLHFVKESKQDESGMPNNRFLAERTGGTYSTLKVQPAELEDSGVYFCASSLDRGRVSYTFGSGTRLTVV.

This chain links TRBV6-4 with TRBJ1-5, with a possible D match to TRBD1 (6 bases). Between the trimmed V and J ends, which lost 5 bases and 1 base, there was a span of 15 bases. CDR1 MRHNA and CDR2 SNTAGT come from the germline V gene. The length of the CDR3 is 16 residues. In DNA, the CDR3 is TGTGCCAGCAGTATAATAAGGACAGACAGCAATCAGCCCCAGCATTTT. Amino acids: CASSIIRTDSNQPQHF.

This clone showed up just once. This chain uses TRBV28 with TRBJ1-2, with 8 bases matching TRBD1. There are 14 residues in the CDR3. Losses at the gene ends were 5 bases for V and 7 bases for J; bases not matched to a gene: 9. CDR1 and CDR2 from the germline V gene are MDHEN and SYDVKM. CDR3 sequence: CASSQLDRESGYTF. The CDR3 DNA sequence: TGTGCCAGCAGTCAATTGGACAGGGAGAGTGGCTACACCTTC.

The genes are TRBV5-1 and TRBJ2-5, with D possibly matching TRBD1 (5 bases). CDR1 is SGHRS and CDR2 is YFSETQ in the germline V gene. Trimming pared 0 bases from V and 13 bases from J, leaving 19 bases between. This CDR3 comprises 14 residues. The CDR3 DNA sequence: TGCGCCAGCAGCTTGGTGATCTCAGGTGACAGTTTGTACTTC. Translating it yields CASSLVISGDSLYF.

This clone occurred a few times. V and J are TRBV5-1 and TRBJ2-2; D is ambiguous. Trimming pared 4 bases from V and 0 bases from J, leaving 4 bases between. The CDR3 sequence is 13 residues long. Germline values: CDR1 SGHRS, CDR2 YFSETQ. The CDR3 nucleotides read TGCGCCAGCAGCCCGGCGAACACCGGGGAGCTGTTTTTT. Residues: CASSPANTGELFF.